One and the same sample provided the 29 T cell receptor beta chains below, sequenced in a study of identical twins. One entry per CDR3 protein, called by TCRdb with MiXCR from the 5' RACE reads. The table has 550,000 to 800,000 distinct CDR3 sequences, just over 7% seen once. Separately, the same data were catalogued under a study of yellow fever vaccine responses in identical twins.

Sequenced input: PBMCs. Every receptor here comes from a woman aged 18-35 years in good health.

This clonotype was seen only once. CDR3 sequence reads: CASSYTGQPEAFF. Here the CDR3 DNA reads TGTGCCAGCAGTTACACGGGACAGCCTGAAGCTTTCTTT. J is TRBJ1-1 and V is TRBV6-6; 7 bases are shared with TRBD1. In germline, CDR1 is MNHNY, CDR2 SVGAGI (reference sequence). The CDR3 runs 13 residues. V gave up 2 bases and J gave up 6 bases; unmatched junction bases: 3.

This clonotype was counted many times. The CDR3 nucleotides read TGTGCCAGCAGCGTAGGACCGACAGACGGTCAGCCCCAGCATTTT. Translated: CASSVGPTDGQPQHF. The J gene is TRBJ1-5, the V gene TRBV9; possibly TRBD1 for D (5 bases). The germline V and J ends were trimmed by 0 bases and 6 bases, with 13 bases remaining between them. The germline V gene encodes CDR1 SGDLS and CDR2 YYNGEE. The CDR3 runs to 15 residues.

This clonotype has more than one count but fewer than ten. The chain employs TRBV4-1 and TRBJ2-5; D gene ambiguous. Deletions cut 2 bases from V and 3 bases from J, with 7 bases between. The CDR3 covers 13 residues. Germline V CDR1 and CDR2: MGHRA, YSYEKL. CDR3 sequence: CASSQFQEETQYF. CDR3 nucleotides: TGCGCCAGCAGCCAATTCCAAGAAGAGACCCAGTACTTC.

This clonotype has at least ten counts. The chain carries TRBV27 and TRBJ1-2, with 10 bases aligning to TRBD1. Germline trimming cut 6 bases from V and 8 bases from J; bases unmatched to any gene: 9. The V gene's germline CDR1 is MNHEY and CDR2 SMNVEV (reference sequence). The CDR3 consists of 14 residues. CDR3 bases: TGTGCCAGCAGGACTACCGGGACAGGGGCGGGCTACACCTTC. Its protein is CASRTTGTGAGYTF.

The rearrangement joins TRBV18 to TRBJ2-7, with 10 bases that match TRBD1. CDR3 length: 15 residues. J lost 6 bases, V lost 1 base, and 6 bases had no gene match. The germline V gene has CDR1 KGHSH and CDR2 LQKENI. Here the CDR3 DNA reads TGTGCCAGCTCACCACTAGGACAGGGGGTGAGCGAGCAGTACTTC. It specifies CASSPLGQGVSEQYF.

This chain links TRBV2 with TRBJ2-1; 10 bases match TRBD2. Per the germline V gene, CDR1 is SNHLY and CDR2 is FYNNEI. The CDR3 extends over 15 amino acids. With V trimmed by 3 bases and J by 3 bases, 2 bases remained unmatched. CDR3 nucleotide sequence: TGTGCCAGCAGTGATGGGACTAGCGTCTACAATGAGCAGTTCTTC. Translated, it gives CASSDGTSVYNEQFF.

This clonotype was detected ten times or more. The gene calls are TRBV4-2 and TRBJ2-7; D remains unclear. The CDR3 runs 13 residues. Germline lookup yields CDR1 LGHNA and CDR2 YNFKEQ. Trimming shortened V by 1 base and J by 4 bases, and 8 bases separated the two germline ends. CDR3 loop: CASSQVLGYEQYF. The DNA for the CDR3 is TGTGCCAGCAGCCAAGTTTTGGGGTACGAGCAGTACTTC.

The rearrangement joins TRBV20-1 to TRBJ1-1; D remains ambiguous. Germline values: CDR1 DFQATT, CDR2 SNEGSKA (reference sequence). Trimming cost V 0 bases and J 12 bases, with 11 bases left between them. There are 11 residues in the CDR3. CDR3 bases: TGCAGTGCTAGAGATCTCCCTCTAACTTTCTTT. As protein: CSARDLPLTFF.

The V gene is TRBV19, the J gene TRBJ2-3; the D gene is possibly TRBD2 (6 bases). There are 14 residues in the CDR3. CDR1 and CDR2 (germline): LNHDA, SQIVND (reference sequence). V lost 3 bases to trimming and J lost 4 bases, with 11 bases between them. CDR3 coding DNA: TGTGCCAGTAGTATTCTCGGGAGCGCAGATACGCAGTATTTT. Amino acids: CASSILGSADTQYF. The variable domain in full, completed from reference TRBV19 and TRBJ2-3, reads DGGITQSPKYLFRKEGQNVTLSCEQNLNHDAMYWYRQDPGQGLRLIYYSQIVNDFQKGDIAEGYSVSREKKESFPLTVTSAQKNPTAFYLCASSILGSADTQYFGPGTRLTVL.

This clonotype was detected ten times or more. This chain connects TRBV20-1 to TRBJ2-7; TRBD2 matches 9 bases. The trim removed 3 bases at V and 5 bases at J, leaving 11 bases unmatched. The CDR3 is made up of 15 amino acids. Germline V gives CDR1 DFQATT, CDR2 SNEGSKA (reference sequence). CDR3 amino acids: CSASSTREGPNEQYF. The CDR3 DNA reads as TGCAGTGCTAGTTCGACGCGGGAGGGCCCCAACGAGCAGTACTTC.

This clonotype was seen repeatedly, ten times or more. CDR3 nucleotide sequence: TGCAGTGCTTGGGACAGGGGATCTGGAAACACCATATATTTT. It is translated as CSAWDRGSGNTIYF. The V and J genes are TRBV20-1 and TRBJ1-3; TRBD1 agrees at 10 bases. V was clipped by 5 bases and J by 1 base; unmatched bases: 2. This CDR3 spans 14 amino acids. Germline CDR1 is DFQATT and CDR2 is SNEGSKA (reference sequence).

This clonotype has ten or more counts. No DNA is shown, since the ends of the CDR3 on it are uncertain; the CDR3 is the one TCRdb lists. The rearrangement joins TRBV21-1 to TRBJ2-2; no check of the table's D call, TRBD1, against the DNA was made. TRBV21-1 counts as a pseudogene. The CDR3 has 15 residues if both end residues are counted. The CDR3 is CASSNGTRTPGSCFF.

This clonotype was detected a few times. The CDR3 region is CSASRQGVHNEQFF. For the CDR3, the DNA is TGCAGTGCTTCACGACAGGGGGTCCACAATGAGCAGTTCTTC. The gene calls are TRBV20-1 and TRBJ2-1; 9 bases are a match to TRBD1. This CDR3 has 14 residues. V lost 5 bases and J lost 5; bases outside the gene matches: 7. Germline CDR1 and CDR2: DFQATT and SNEGSKA (reference sequence).

The chain carries TRBV3-1 and TRBJ2-3, with D perhaps matching TRBD2 (5 bases). Germline CDR1 reads LGHDT; CDR2 reads YNNKEL (reference sequence). The V end was cut by 1 base, the J end by 1 base, with 9 bases between. CDR3 size: 15 residues. In nucleotides, the CDR3 is TGTGCCAGCAGCCAAGTAGCGACTGGCACAGATACGCAGTATTTT. Translated, it gives CASSQVATGTDTQYF.

This clonotype was detected only a few times. A single base separates this from a much larger clone, so it may be a read error. This chain uses TRBV12-3 or TRBV12-4 with TRBJ1-5; D gene uncertain. The CDR3 spans 12 residues. V dropped 2 bases and J dropped 5 bases, with 4 bases sitting between them. The CDR3: CASSLSDQPQHF. The CDR3 bases are TGTGCCAGCAGTTTAAGCGATCAGCCCCAGCATTTT.

Points on this clonotype: This may stem from a read error, because a much larger clone lies one nucleotide away. V usage is TRBV6-5 and J usage is TRBJ2-1, with TRBD2 matching over 8 bases. The J call is uncertain, as TRBJ2-7 better fits the DNA end. The CDR3 runs to 14 residues. Looked up from germline, CDR1 is MNHEY and CDR2 is SVGAGI. CDR3 amino acids: CASSNGGANNEQYF. As DNA, the CDR3 is TGTGCCAGCAGTAACGGGGGGGCTAACAATGAGCAGTACTTC.

V gene TRBV20-1 combines with J gene TRBJ2-5; no definite D call. V lost 5 bases and J 4 bases, leaving 11 bases between the germline ends. Per germline, CDR1 DFQATT and CDR2 SNEGSKA (reference sequence). The CDR3 spans 12 residues. Here the CDR3 reads CSAGKLRETQYF. Here the CDR3 DNA reads TGCAGTGCTGGAAAGTTGAGAGAGACCCAGTACTTC.

The chain employs TRBV10-3 and TRBJ2-3; tentative D call: TRBD2 (5 bases). The CDR3 runs to 15 residues. V shed 0 bases and J shed 1 base, with 8 bases lying between them. Germline loops: CDR1 ENHRY, CDR2 SYGVKD. CDR3 loop: CAISESGGRTDTQYF. The CDR3 nucleotides read TGTGCCATCAGTGAGTCCGGCGGGCGCACAGATACGCAGTATTTT.

This chain connects TRBV6-1 to TRBJ2-3, with D unclear. Germline CDR1 MNHNS, CDR2 SASEGT. CDR3 length: 13 residues. V was clipped by 5 bases and J by 6 bases, with 12 bases between them. The CDR3, as DNA: TGTGCCAGCAGTCTCTTTGCGTGGGATACGCAGTATTTT. It is translated as CASSLFAWDTQYF.

V and J are TRBV27 and TRBJ2-7; D perhaps matches TRBD1 (8 bases). Looked up from germline, CDR1 is MNHEY and CDR2 is SMNVEV (reference sequence). The CDR3 spans 14 residues. Trimming shortened V by 2 bases and J by 4 bases, and 12 bases separated the two germline ends. This CDR3 reads CASSLKQGGYEQYV. CDR3 coding DNA: TGTGCCAGCAGTTTAAAACAGGGGGGGTACGAGCAGTACGTC.

This clonotype has ten or more counts. The chain carries TRBV9 and TRBJ1-1, with D possibly TRBD1 on 6 matching bases. Germline CDR1 and CDR2: SGDLS and YYNGEE. V lost 0 bases to trimming and J lost 1 base, with 10 bases between them. The CDR3 is 15 amino acids. The CDR3 region is CASSVATGPNTEAFF. The CDR3 nucleotides are TGTGCCAGCAGCGTAGCTACAGGGCCGAACACTGAAGCTTTCTTT.

This rearrangement joins TRBV12-3 or TRBV12-4 to TRBJ2-7, with unresolved D. The CDR3 consists of 12 residues. Trimming cost V 6 bases and J 4 bases, with 10 bases left between them. The CDR3 coding sequence is TGTGCCAGCAGCTTCGGGCCATACGAGCAGTACGTC. Translating it yields CASSFGPYEQYV.

This clonotype was found a few times. V is TRBV5-6 and J is TRBJ2-1; 12 nucleotides agree with TRBD2. Germline loops: CDR1 SGHDT, CDR2 YYEEEE. This CDR3 is 17 amino acids long. J was trimmed by 9 bases and V by 4 bases; bases with no gene match: 14. CDR3 amino acids: CASSRIFATSGGGEQFF. CDR3 coding DNA: TGTGCCAGCAGCCGCATCTTTGCGACTAGCGGGGGTGGTGAGCAGTTCTTC.

This clonotype occurred many times. Here the CDR3 reads CATSVRGDEQFF. As DNA, the CDR3 is TGTGCCACCAGTGTTCGAGGGGATGAGCAGTTCTTC. The V and J genes are TRBV24-1 and TRBJ2-1; D is tentatively TRBD1 or TRBD2 (5 bases each). Trimming took off 5 bases at V and 8 bases at J, with 9 bases between the two ends. This CDR3 comprises 12 residues. The germline V gene has CDR1 KGHDR and CDR2 SFDVKD.

This clonotype occurred many times. This chain links TRBV12-3 or TRBV12-4 with TRBJ2-1; 8 bases fit TRBD2. J was trimmed by 2 bases and V by 3 bases; bases with no gene match: 3. The CDR3 covers 15 residues. The CDR3 nucleotides read TGTGCCAGCAGTTTCACTAGCGGAACCTACAATGAGCAGTTCTTC. Translation: CASSFTSGTYNEQFF.

Ten or more counts support this clonotype. This chain connects TRBV7-6 to TRBJ2-1, with no clear D. The length of the CDR3 is 15 residues. In germline, CDR1 is SGHVS, CDR2 FNYEAQ. Between the trimmed V and J ends, which lost 5 bases and 5 bases, there was a span of 16 bases. CDR3 DNA: TGTGCCAGCAGCACCCTGTATCAATACAACAATGAGCAGTTCTTC. It encodes CASSTLYQYNNEQFF.

A few counts support this clonotype. This chain connects TRBV27 to TRBJ2-7; 11 positions agree with TRBD2. Germline V lookup: CDR1 MNHEY, CDR2 SMNVEV (reference sequence). The CDR3 runs 15 residues. V trimming: 0 bases; J trimming: 4 bases; junction bases outside the gene matches: 2. DNA for the CDR3: TGTGCCAGCAGTTTATCTTTAGCGGGAGGGTACGAGCAGTACTTC. It translates to CASSLSLAGGYEQYF.

At least ten counts were recorded for this clonotype. The genes are TRBV5-5 and TRBJ1-1; D is uncertain. The CDR3 spans 13 residues. V was cut by 1 base and J by 4 bases, with 8 bases left in between. CDR1 is SGHKS and CDR2 is YYEKEE in the germline V gene (reference sequence). CDR3 sequence: CASSLSSGTEAFF. The DNA for the CDR3 is TGTGCCAGCAGCTTGTCGAGTGGCACTGAAGCTTTCTTT.

In its sample, this clonotype was seen a few times. The chain employs TRBV7-2 and TRBJ1-1; the D gene is possibly TRBD1 (6 bases). V was clipped by 5 bases and J by 0 bases, with 13 bases between them. CDR3 size: 15 residues. Germline CDR1 SGHTA, CDR2 FQGNSA. DNA for the CDR3: TGTGCCAGCAGCCCAAAGGGACACTTGAACACTGAAGCTTTCTTT. As protein: CASSPKGHLNTEAFF. Looking up the rest from reference TRBV7-2 and TRBJ1-1 gives the full variable domain: GAGVSQSPSNKVTEKGKDVELRCDPISGHTALYWYRQSLGQGLEFLIYFQGNSAPDKSGLPSDRFSAERTGGSVSTLTIQRTQQEDSAVYLCASSPKGHLNTEAFFGQGTRLTVV.